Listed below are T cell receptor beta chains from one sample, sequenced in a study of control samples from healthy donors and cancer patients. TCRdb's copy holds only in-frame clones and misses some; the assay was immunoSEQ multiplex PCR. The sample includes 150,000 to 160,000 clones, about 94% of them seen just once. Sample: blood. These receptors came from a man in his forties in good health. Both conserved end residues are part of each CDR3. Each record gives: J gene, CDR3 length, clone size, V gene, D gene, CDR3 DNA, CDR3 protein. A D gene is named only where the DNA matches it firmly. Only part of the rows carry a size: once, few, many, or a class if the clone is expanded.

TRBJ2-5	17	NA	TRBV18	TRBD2	TGTGCCAGCTCACCATTGGGACTAGCGGGAACACAAGAGACCCAGTACTTC	CASSPLGLAGTQETQYF
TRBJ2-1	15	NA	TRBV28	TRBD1	TGTGCCAGCAGTGACGAACAGGGGGCCTACAATGAGCAGTTCTTC	CASSDEQGAYNEQFF
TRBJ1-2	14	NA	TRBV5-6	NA	TGTGCCAGCAGCCTCGTCAGGGCGCAGGATGGCTACACCTTC	CASSLVRAQDGYTF
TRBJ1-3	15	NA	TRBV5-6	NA	TGTGCCAGCAGCTTGGCCGCTGTCTCTGGAAGCACCATATATTTT	CASSLAAVSGSTIYF
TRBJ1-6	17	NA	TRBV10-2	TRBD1	TGCGCCAGCAGCGAAACCATGACAGGGGGCCGTCATTCACCCCTCCACTTT	CASSETMTGGRHSPLHF
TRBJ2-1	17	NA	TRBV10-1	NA	TGCGCCAGCAGTGAGTCTAAACGGGGAGCCTTCTACAATGAGCAGTTCTTC	CASSESKRGAFYNEQFF
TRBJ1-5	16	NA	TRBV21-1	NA	TGTGCCAGCAGCAAAGCAGGCAGGGGGCTTTATCAGCCCCAGCATTTT	CASSKAGRGLYQPQHF
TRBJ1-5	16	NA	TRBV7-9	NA	TGTGCCAGCAGCTTAGGGTCAGGAGCTAGCAATCAGCCCCAGCATTTT	CASSLGSGASNQPQHF
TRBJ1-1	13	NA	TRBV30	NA	TGTGCCTGGGTGGGGCAAATGAACACTGAAGCTTTCTTT	CAWVGQMNTEAFF
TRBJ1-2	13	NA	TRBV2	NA	TGTGCCAGCAGTGAATACGGGCAGGCGGGCTACACCTTC	CASSEYGQAGYTF
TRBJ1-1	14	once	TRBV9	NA	TGTGCCAGCAGCGTAGCCAGCCTGAACACTGAAGCTTTCTTT	CASSVASLNTEAFF
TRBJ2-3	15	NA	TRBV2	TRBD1	TGTGCCAGCAATCTCAGGGGGCACGGCACAGATACGCAGTATTTT	CASNLRGHGTDTQYF
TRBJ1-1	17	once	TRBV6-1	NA	TGTGCCAGCAGTGAAGCGAGGCGTCAGGGAAAGTACACTGAAGCTTTCTTT	CASSEARRQGKYTEAFF
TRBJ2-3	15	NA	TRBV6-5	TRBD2	TGTGCCAGCAGGGGTAGCGGGGGGATCACAGATACGCAGTATTTT	CASRGSGGITDTQYF
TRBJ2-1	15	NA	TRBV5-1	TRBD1	TGCGCCAGCAGCTTGGCGACAGGGGCCCGCAATGAGCAGTTCTTC	CASSLATGARNEQFF
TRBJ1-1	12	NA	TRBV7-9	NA	TGTGCCAGCAGCTTAGGGGCCACTGAAGCTTTCTTT	CASSLGATEAFF
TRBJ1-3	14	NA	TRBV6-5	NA	TGTGCCAGCAGTACCCAGGGGTCAGGAAACACCATATATTTT	CASSTQGSGNTIYF
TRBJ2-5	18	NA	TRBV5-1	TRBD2	TGCGCCAGCAGCCCCGTCCCTCCCGGGACTAGCGGGGGTAAGACCCAGTACTTC	CASSPVPPGTSGGKTQYF
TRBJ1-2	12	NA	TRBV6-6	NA	TGTGCCGGCCGGGGGGGCCCTCATGGCTACACCTTC	CAGRGGPHGYTF
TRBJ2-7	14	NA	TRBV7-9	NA	TGTGCCAGCAGCTATACGGGACCCCTGGGGGAGCAGTACTTC	CASSYTGPLGEQYF
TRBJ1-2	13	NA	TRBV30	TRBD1	TGTGCCTGGAGTCCCGACAGGGACTATGGCTACACCTTC	CAWSPDRDYGYTF
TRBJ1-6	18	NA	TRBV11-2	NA	TGTGCCAGCAGCTTAGATCTTAACAGCGATACCTATAATTCACCCCTCCACTTT	CASSLDLNSDTYNSPLHF
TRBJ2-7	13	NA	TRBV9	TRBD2	TGTGCCAGCAGCGTGGGAGGGAACTACGAGCAGTACTTC	CASSVGGNYEQYF
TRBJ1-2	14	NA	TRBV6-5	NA	TGTGCCAGCAGTATCGCCCTAGGGGCCTATGGCTACACCTTC	CASSIALGAYGYTF
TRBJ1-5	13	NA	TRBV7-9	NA	TGTGCCAGCAGCTTAGGTGGAAGTCAGCCCCAGCATTTT	CASSLGGSQPQHF
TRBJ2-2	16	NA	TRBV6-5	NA	TGTGCCAGCAGTTACTCCTTCAGGGGTCACACCGGGGAGCTGTTTTTT	CASSYSFRGHTGELFF
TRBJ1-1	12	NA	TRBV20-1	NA	TGCAGTGCTAGTCGACCGGGGCCTGAAGCTTTCTTT	CSASRPGPEAFF
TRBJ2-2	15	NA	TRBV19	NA	TGTGCCAGTAGGCTGGGCAGCCTAATCACCGGGGAGCTGTTTTTT	CASRLGSLITGELFF
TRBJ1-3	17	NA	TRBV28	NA	TGTGCCAGCAGTTTATCCTACAAGAAAAGGGCTGGAAACACCATATATTTT	CASSLSYKKRAGNTIYF